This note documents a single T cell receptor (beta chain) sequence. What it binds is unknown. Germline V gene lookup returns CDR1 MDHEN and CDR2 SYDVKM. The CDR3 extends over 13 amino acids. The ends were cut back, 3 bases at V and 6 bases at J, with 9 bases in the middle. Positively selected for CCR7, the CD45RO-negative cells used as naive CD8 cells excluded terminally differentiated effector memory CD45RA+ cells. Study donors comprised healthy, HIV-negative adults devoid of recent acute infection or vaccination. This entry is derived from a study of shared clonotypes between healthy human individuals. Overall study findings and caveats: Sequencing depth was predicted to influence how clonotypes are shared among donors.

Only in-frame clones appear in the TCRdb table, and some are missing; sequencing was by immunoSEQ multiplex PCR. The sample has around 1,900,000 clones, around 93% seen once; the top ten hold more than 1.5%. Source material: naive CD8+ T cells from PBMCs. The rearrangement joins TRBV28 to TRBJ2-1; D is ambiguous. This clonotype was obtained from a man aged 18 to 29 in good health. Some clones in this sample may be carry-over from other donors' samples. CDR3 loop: CASSFSRRNEQFF. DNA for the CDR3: TGTGCCAGCAGTTTTTCCCGTCGCAATGAGCAGTTCTTC. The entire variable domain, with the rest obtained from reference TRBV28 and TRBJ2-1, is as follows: DVKVTQSSRYLVKRTGEKVFLECVQDMDHENMFWYRQDPGLGLRLIYFSYDVKMKEKGDIPEGYSVSREKKERFSLILESASTNQTSMYLCASSFSRRNEQFFGPGTRLTVL.